Listed below are T cell receptor beta chains from one sample, sequenced in a study of T cells in tuberculosis. Assay: immunoSEQ multiplex PCR; the TCRdb copy retains only in-frame clones and omits some. The sample has tens of thousands of clones, 90% seen once. The sample was PBMCs. These receptors were obtained from a donor aged 5 to 30 with latent tuberculosis or without tuberculosis infection. CDR3s include the opening cysteine and the closing phenylalanine or tryptophan. The D gene is left open where the match is weak. Part of the rows lack a size; the others show once, few, many or a class for expanded clones.

v_gene	j_gene	abundance	d_gene	CDR3nt	CDR3aa
TRBV18	TRBJ2-5	-	-	TGTGCCAGCTCACCAGGGGAGCAAGAGACCCAGTACTTC	CASSPGEQETQYF
TRBV4-1	TRBJ2-5	-	-	TGCGCCAGCAGCCCGGCAGGGGACCCACGAGAGACCCAGTACTTC	CASSPAGDPRETQYF
TRBV2	TRBJ1-2	-	-	TGTGCCAGCGGGGGGACCCGGGGGAGCTATGGCTACACCTTC	CASGGTRGSYGYTF
TRBV7-2	TRBJ1-5	-	-	TGTGCCAGCAGCTTGCCAGATCAGCCCCAGCATTTT	CASSLPDQPQHF
TRBV4-1	TRBJ2-1	-	TRBD2	TGCGCCAGCAGCCTGAGGACTAGCGGGGGCGGGGATGAGCAGTTCTTC	CASSLRTSGGGDEQFF
TRBV15	TRBJ1-4	once	-	TGTGCCACCAGCAGAGATTACGGGCTTGGGAGTGAAAAACTGTTTTTT	CATSRDYGLGSEKLFF
TRBV12-5	TRBJ1-5	-	-	TGTGCTAGTGGTTTGCTCGACCCCACGGGTCAGCCCCAGCATTTT	CASGLLDPTGQPQHF
TRBV5-1	TRBJ2-7	few	TRBD1	TGCGCCAGCAGCCCGGGACAGGGGTCCCACGAGCAGTACTTC	CASSPGQGSHEQYF
TRBV14	TRBJ2-6	-	TRBD1	TGTGCCAGCAGCCAAGATGACAGGGTTGGTCGGGACTCTGGGGCCAACGTCCTGACTTTC	CASSQDDRVGRDSGANVLTF
TRBV28	TRBJ1-2	-	TRBD1	TGTGCCAGCAGTTCCCAGGGGGGGACAGGCTCAAAGTATGGCTACACCTTC	CASSSQGGTGSKYGYTF
TRBV4-3	TRBJ1-3	-	-	TGCGCCAGCAGCCAAGATCCTGAGGGAGGAGGAAACACCATATATTTT	CASSQDPEGGGNTIYF
TRBV20-1	TRBJ1-2	-	-	TGCAGTGCTACGGACTATGGCTACACCTTC	CSATDYGYTF
TRBV27	TRBJ2-1	-	-	TGTGCCAGCAGTTTATTGCCCCAGGGGTCCTACAATGAGCAGTTCTTC	CASSLLPQGSYNEQFF
TRBV19	TRBJ2-3	-	TRBD2	TGTGCCAGTAGGCCCTCCGGGACTAGCGGGGGAGATACGCAGTATTTT	CASRPSGTSGGDTQYF
TRBV6-6	TRBJ2-7	-	-	TGTGCCAGCAGTTACGGGGTAAGAGGGTACGAGCAGTACTTC	CASSYGVRGYEQYF
TRBV28	TRBJ1-4	-	TRBD1	TGTGCCAGCAGTGCCGCCGGGACAGGGAATGAAAAACTGTTTTTT	CASSAAGTGNEKLFF
TRBV5-6	TRBJ1-1	once	TRBD1	TGTGCCAGCAGCCCTGGACAGGGGAGGGCGGCTTTCTTT	CASSPGQGRAAFF
TRBV5-1	TRBJ2-3	-	TRBD2	TGCGCCAGCAGCTTTAAAGCGGGGGGTTTGGTCAGCACAGATACGCAGTATTTT	CASSFKAGGLVSTDTQYF
TRBV5-4	TRBJ1-2	-	TRBD1	TGTGCCAGCAGATACGGGACAGGTGGCTACACCTTC	CASRYGTGGYTF
TRBV2	TRBJ1-1	-	-	TGTGCCAGCATCAAGGACATGAACACTGAAGCTTTCTTT	CASIKDMNTEAFF
TRBV28	TRBJ1-4	-	TRBD1	TGTGCCAGCAGTTTACCGGGACAGGGGGATGAAAAACTGTTTTTT	CASSLPGQGDEKLFF
TRBV27	TRBJ1-5	-	-	TGTGCCAGCAGTCCCGTCGGGGGAAGCAATCAGCCCCAGCATTTT	CASSPVGGSNQPQHF
TRBV5-1	TRBJ1-1	-	-	TGCGCCAGCACCCTAAGGGAGTCGAACACTGAAGCTTTCTTT	CASTLRESNTEAFF
TRBV10-2	TRBJ2-5	-	TRBD2	TGCGCCAGCAGTGAGCTAGGACTAGCTCTGATAGAGACCCAGTACTTC	CASSELGLALIETQYF
TRBV6-6	TRBJ1-1	-	TRBD1	TGTGCCAGCAGTTACTCGGGACAGGGAGGAGGCACTGAAGCTTTCTTT	CASSYSGQGGGTEAFF
TRBV5-1	TRBJ1-1	-	TRBD1	TGCGCCAGCAGCTTGATTCCCCAGGGGGGTCGAACTGAAGCTTTCTTT	CASSLIPQGGRTEAFF
TRBV29-1	TRBJ2-7	once	-	TGCAGCGTTGAAGCCCTTGTCTCACAGGAGCAGTACTTC	CSVEALVSQEQYF
TRBV28	TRBJ1-5	-	TRBD1	TGTGCCAGCAGTTTAACAGGGGTTCAGCCCCAGCATTTT	CASSLTGVQPQHF
TRBV12-2	TRBJ1-5	-	-	TGTGCAAGTCGCTTAGAGGCGGGCCGACGGGGCAATCAGCCCCAGCATTTT	CASRLEAGRRGNQPQHF
TRBV2	TRBJ1-1	-	-	TGTGCCAGCCGGGTTTTCGGGGGAGAAGCTTTCTTT	CASRVFGGEAFF
TRBV5-6	TRBJ2-5	-	-	TGTGCCAGCAGCCCACCGGGCTCGAGGGGGGAGACCCAGTACTTC	CASSPPGSRGETQYF
TRBV5-6	TRBJ1-1	-	TRBD1	TGTGCCAGCAGCCGGGACAGGGGGCGCGGAAAAGCTTTCTTT	CASSRDRGRGKAFF
TRBV28	TRBJ2-7	-	TRBD1	TGTGCCAGCACCCTGGACAGGGCAACCTACGAGCAGTACTTC	CASTLDRATYEQYF